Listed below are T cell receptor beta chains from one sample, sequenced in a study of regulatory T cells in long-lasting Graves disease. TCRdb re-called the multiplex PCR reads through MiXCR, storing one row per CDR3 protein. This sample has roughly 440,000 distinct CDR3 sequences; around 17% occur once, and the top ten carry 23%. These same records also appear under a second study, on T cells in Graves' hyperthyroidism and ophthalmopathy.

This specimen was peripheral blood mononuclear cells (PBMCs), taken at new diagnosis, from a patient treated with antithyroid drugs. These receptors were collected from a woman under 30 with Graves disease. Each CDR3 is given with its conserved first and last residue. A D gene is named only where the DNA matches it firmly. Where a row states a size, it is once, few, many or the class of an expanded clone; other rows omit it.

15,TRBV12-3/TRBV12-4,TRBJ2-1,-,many,TGTGCCAGCAGTTTAGATGGGGGCGCGAGTAATGAGCAGTTCTTC,CASSLDGGASNEQFF
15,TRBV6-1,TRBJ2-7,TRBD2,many,TGTGCCAGCAGTACGACTAGCGGGAGTGCTTACGAGCAGTACTTC,CASSTTSGSAYEQYF
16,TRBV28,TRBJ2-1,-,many,TGTGCCAGCAGTTTCGGGTTTGGCAGAGCATACAATGAGCAGTTCTTC,CASSFGFGRAYNEQFF
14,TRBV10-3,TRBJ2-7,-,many,TGTGCCATCAGTGATGGAGGGAGGTCCTACGAGCAGTACTTC,CAISDGGRSYEQYF
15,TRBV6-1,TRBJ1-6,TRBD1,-,TGTGCCAGCAGGAGGGAGGGGGCTGGTGGGTCACCCCTCCACTTT,CASRREGAGGSPLHF
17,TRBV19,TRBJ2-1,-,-,TGTGCCAGTAGTCTTAGTCCGGGGTCGGCATCCTACAATGAGCAGTTCTTC,CASSLSPGSASYNEQFF
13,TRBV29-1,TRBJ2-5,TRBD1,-,TGCAGCGTTGTGGTCCGAGACAGGGTGTTATATTACTTC,CSVVVRDRVLYYF
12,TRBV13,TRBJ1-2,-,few,TGTGCCAGCAGCTTACCAAGTTCTGGCTACACCTTC,CASSLPSSGYTF
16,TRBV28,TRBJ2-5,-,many,TGTGCCAGCAGTTTGGTTCAGGGGTTAGACGAGGAGACCCAGTACTTC,CASSLVQGLDEETQYF
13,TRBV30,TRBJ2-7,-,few,TGTGCCTGGAGTCTTGAGGGGCCCCACGAGCAGTACTTC,CAWSLEGPHEQYF
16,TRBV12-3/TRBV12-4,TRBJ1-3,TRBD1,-,TGTGCCAGCCTCCGGGACAGGGTGAGCTCTGGAAACACCATATATTTT,CASLRDRVSSGNTIYF
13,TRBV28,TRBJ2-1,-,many,TGTGCCAGCAGTTTATTAGGGCAAAACGAGCAGTTCTTC,CASSLLGQNEQFF
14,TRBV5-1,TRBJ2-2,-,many,TGCGCCAGCAGCTTGGTGGTTGACACCGGGGAGCTGTTTTTT,CASSLVVDTGELFF
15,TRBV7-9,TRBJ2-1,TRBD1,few,TGTGCCAGCAGCCGAACCGGGACAGGTGATAATGAGCAGTTCTTC,CASSRTGTGDNEQFF
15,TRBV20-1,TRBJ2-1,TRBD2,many,TGCAGTGCTAGGGTACTAGCGGGAGGATGGAATGAGCAGTTCTTC,CSARVLAGGWNEQFF
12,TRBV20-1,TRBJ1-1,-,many,TGCAGTGCTAGATATGGGAACACTGAAGCTTTCTTT,CSARYGNTEAFF
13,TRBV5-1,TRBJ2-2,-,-,TGCGCCAGCAGCACGGGAAACACCGGGGAGCTGTTTTTT,CASSTGNTGELFF
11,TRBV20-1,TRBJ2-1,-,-,TGCAGTGCTAGAGGTGACAATGAGCAGTTCTTC,CSARGDNEQFF
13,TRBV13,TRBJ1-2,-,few,TGCGCCAGCAGCTTAGCTAATAACTATGGCTACACCTTC,CASSLANNYGYTF
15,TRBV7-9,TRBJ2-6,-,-,TGTGCCAGCAGCTTAGGACACTCTGGGGCCAACGTCCTGACTTTC,CASSLGHSGANVLTF
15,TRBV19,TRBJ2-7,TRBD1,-,TGTGCCAGTGCCCCGCGTCCACAGGGGCCCTACGAGCAGTACTTC,CASAPRPQGPYEQYF
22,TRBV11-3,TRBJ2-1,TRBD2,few,TGTGCCAGCAGCTTTCCCCTGAGCCCCAACACGATTCTAGCGGGAGAGTTGGATGAGCAGTTCTTC,CASSFPLSPNTILAGELDEQFF
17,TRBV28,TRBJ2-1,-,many,TGTGCCAGCAGACGCCCGCCTTACAGCGGCTCCTACAATGAGCAGTTCTTC,CASRRPPYSGSYNEQFF
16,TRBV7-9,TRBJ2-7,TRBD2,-,TGTGCCAGCAGCTCCTTCGGCGAAGCGGGAGACTACGAGCAGTACTTC,CASSSFGEAGDYEQYF
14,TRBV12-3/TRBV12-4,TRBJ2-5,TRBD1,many,TGTGCCAGCAGTTTAACAGGGGTGGTAGAGACCCAGTACTTC,CASSLTGVVETQYF
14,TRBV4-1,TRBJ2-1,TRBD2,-,TGCGCCAGCAGCCAAGAGGGACTAGCCGATGAGCAGTTCTTC,CASSQEGLADEQFF
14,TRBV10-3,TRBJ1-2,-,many,TGTGCCATCAGTGAGTCAAATCTTCCCTATGGCTACACCTTC,CAISESNLPYGYTF
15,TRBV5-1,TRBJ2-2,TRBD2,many,TGCGCCAGCAGCTTGGCAGCGGGAGCTACCGGGGAGCTGTTTTTT,CASSLAAGATGELFF
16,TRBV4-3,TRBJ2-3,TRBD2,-,TGCGCCAGCAGCCAGGGGACTAGCGGGAACACAGATACGCAGTATTTT,CASSQGTSGNTDTQYF
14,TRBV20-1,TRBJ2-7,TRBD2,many,TGCAGTGCCCGACTAGCGGGAGTCCGGTACGAGCAGTACTTC,CSARLAGVRYEQYF